These 7 T cell receptor beta chains were all obtained from the same sample, sequenced in a study of Ad26.COV2.S vaccination and SARS-CoV-2 variants. Assay: immunoSEQ multiplex PCR; the TCRdb copy retains only in-frame clones and omits some. Among some 250,000 clones listed, roughly 90% were seen once. Treatment indicated: roughly 18 received Ad26.COV2.S at low or high dose, single or two shots; roughly five received placebo; per-sample allocation not given. All samples were drawn on day 63, counting from the first vaccine or placebo injection. Sequenced here: peripheral blood, sampled in a trial of Ad26.COV2.S vaccine versus placebo. The receptors come from a person between 18 and 65 years old who received the Ad26.COV2.S COVID-19 vaccine or a placebo.

The chain employs TRBV5-1 and TRBJ2-7, with 7 bases that match TRBD1. There are 14 residues in the CDR3. Germline CDR1 and CDR2: SGHRS and YFSETQ. The V and J ends lost 0 bases and 6 bases, in that order; junction bases with no gene match: 6. The DNA for the CDR3 is TGCGCCAGCAGCTTGGTCGACAGGGACGGCGAGCAGTACTTC. It encodes CASSLVDRDGEQYF. The variable domain in full, with the rest retrieved from reference TRBV5-1 and TRBJ2-7, is KAGVTQTPRYLIKTRGQQVTLSCSPISGHRSVSWYQQTPGQGLQFLFEYFSETQRNKGNFPGRFSGRQFSNSRSEMNVSTLELGDSALYLCASSLVDRDGEQYFGPGTRLTVT.

This clone was seen only once. V gene TRBV5-6 combines with J gene TRBJ2-3; the match to TRBD1 covers 12 bases. The CDR3 runs to 16 residues. Germline V CDR1 and CDR2: SGHDT, YYEEEE. V shed 4 bases, J shed 3 bases, and the junction held 6 bases outside the gene matches. The CDR3 reads CASSPGDRGLTDTQYF. In nucleotides, the CDR3 is TGTGCCAGCAGCCCCGGGGACAGGGGGCTAACAGATACGCAGTATTTT.

V and J are TRBV7-2 and TRBJ2-7; 9 nucleotides line up with TRBD1. Germline values: CDR1 SGHTA, CDR2 FQGNSA. CDR3 length: 15 residues. V gave up 5 bases and J gave up 1 base; unmatched junction bases: 6. The chain's CDR3 is CASSKDRGRSYEQYF. The CDR3 nucleotides read TGTGCCAGCAGCAAAGACAGGGGGAGGTCCTACGAGCAGTACTTC.

This chain uses TRBV11-2 with TRBJ2-7, with TRBD2 matching over 11 bases. Per the germline V gene, CDR1 is SGHAT and CDR2 is FQNNGV. This CDR3 spans 14 amino acids. The V segment lost 5 bases and the J segment 7 bases; nucleotides outside the gene matches: 7. CDR3 in DNA: TGTGCCAGCAGCCTCGGACTAGCGGGCCGGGAGCAGTACTTC. Amino acids: CASSLGLAGREQYF. The full variable domain, with the rest looked up from reference TRBV11-2 and TRBJ2-7, is EAGVAQSPRYKIIEKRQSVAFWCNPISGHATLYWYQQILGQGPKLLIQFQNNGVVDDSQLPKDRFSAERLKGVDSTLKIQPAKLEDSAVYLCASSLGLAGREQYFGPGTRLTVT.

The gene calls are TRBV7-8 and TRBJ1-2; TRBD1 aligns across 8 bases. Germline V CDR1 and CDR2: SGHVS, FQNEAQ. V lost 5 bases and J lost 5; bases outside the gene matches: 13. The CDR3 has 16 amino acids. The CDR3 region is CASSPQGQGSPYGYTF. As DNA, the CDR3 is TGTGCCAGCAGCCCCCAAGGACAGGGATCTCCTTATGGCTACACCTTC.

The rearrangement uses TRBV5-1 and TRBJ1-5, with D unresolved. CDR1 and CDR2 (germline): SGHRS, YFSETQ. With 0 bases removed from V and 3 bases from J, the gap between germline ends came to 4 bases. The CDR3 consists of 13 residues. DNA for the CDR3: TGCGCCAGCAGCTTGGCGCTCAATCAGCCCCAGCATTTT. Amino acid sequence: CASSLALNQPQHF. Based on the CDR3 plus reference TRBV5-1 and TRBJ1-5, the full variable domain is KAGVTQTPRYLIKTRGQQVTLSCSPISGHRSVSWYQQTPGQGLQFLFEYFSETQRNKGNFPGRFSGRQFSNSRSEMNVSTLELGDSALYLCASSLALNQPQHFGDGTRLSIL.

The chain has TRBV7-9 and TRBJ2-7; TRBD2 might be the D (5 bases). Germline V lookup: CDR1 SEHNR, CDR2 FQNEAQ (reference sequence). CDR3 size: 13 residues. Between the trimmed V and J ends, which lost 4 bases and 1 base, there was a span of 8 bases. The CDR3 here is CASSWGVSYEQYF. The CDR3, as DNA: TGTGCCAGCAGCTGGGGAGTTTCCTACGAGCAGTACTTC. The complete variable domain, with remaining parts taken from reference TRBV7-9 and TRBJ2-7, reads DTGVSQNPRHKITKRGQNVTFRCDPISEHNRLYWYRQTLGQGPEFLTYFQNEAQLEKSRLLSDRFSAERPKGSFSTLEIQRTEQGDSAMYLCASSWGVSYEQYFGPGTRLTVT.